These T cell receptor beta chains were read from a single sample in a study of T-cell memory formation after mild COVID-19. TCRdb re-called the 5' RACE reads with MiXCR, one entry per CDR3 protein. The sample has approximately 290,000 distinct CDR3 sequences, roughly 8% seen once. The sequencing input was PBMCs or a T cell subset sorted from them (not recorded which). The receptors shown here come from a man aged 18 to 29 who had mild COVID-19 (a few samples of this study predate the infection). Cell type and time point are not known. CDR3s include the opening cysteine and the closing phenylalanine or tryptophan. A D gene is named only where the DNA matches it firmly. Clone size is stated in some rows and not others, as once, few, many or a class when expanded.

length,J,V,D,size,CDR3,DNA
14,TRBJ1-6,TRBV6-2/TRBV6-3,.,.,CASSYPGRNSPLHF,TGTGCCAGCAGTTATCCAGGAAGAAATTCACCCCTCCACTTT
14,TRBJ1-1,TRBV27,.,few,CASSPVLLNTEAFF,TGTGCCAGCAGTCCAGTCCTCCTGAACACTGAAGCTTTCTTT
13,TRBJ2-2,TRBV12-3/TRBV12-4,.,.,CASSPTRTGELFF,TGTGCCAGCAGTCCCACTAGGACCGGGGAGCTGTTTTTT
13,TRBJ1-1,TRBV28,.,few,CASTPSGWTEAFF,TGTGCCAGCACCCCCTCGGGGTGGACTGAAGCTTTCTTT
15,TRBJ1-6,TRBV7-9,TRBD1,few,CASSSTGTENSPLHF,TGTGCCAGCAGCTCCACCGGGACAGAAAATTCACCCCTCCACTTT
15,TRBJ1-3,TRBV12-3/TRBV12-4,TRBD1,few,CASREGQAAGNTIYF,TGTGCCAGCAGAGAGGGACAGGCCGCGGGAAACACCATATATTTT
12,TRBJ2-5,TRBV29-1,TRBD1,many,CSVGTGGETQYF,TGCAGCGTTGGGACAGGGGGCGAGACCCAGTACTTC
14,TRBJ1-6,TRBV12-3/TRBV12-4,TRBD1,few,CASSLTGYNSPLHF,TGTGCCAGCAGTTTGACAGGGTATAATTCACCCCTCCACTTT
15,TRBJ2-6,TRBV7-2,.,few,CASSSPTTGANVLTF,TGTGCCAGCAGTTCGCCGACTACTGGGGCCAACGTCCTGACTTTC
13,TRBJ1-1,TRBV7-9,.,.,CASTQSGSREAFF,TGTGCCAGCACCCAGTCGGGGAGCCGGGAAGCTTTCTTT
15,TRBJ1-5,TRBV2,.,.,CASRFGSGPNQPQHF,TGTGCCAGCAGATTTGGATCGGGGCCCAATCAGCCCCAGCATTTT
16,TRBJ1-4,TRBV7-2,.,many,CASSLETDATNEKLFF,TGTGCCAGCAGCTTAGAAACAGATGCAACTAATGAAAAACTGTTTTTT
14,TRBJ2-3,TRBV29-1,TRBD1,.,CSVAVQGGTDTQYF,TGCAGCGTTGCGGTCCAGGGGGGCACAGATACGCAGTATTTT
16,TRBJ2-5,TRBV9,TRBD2,.,CASSPGLAGAGGTQYF,TGTGCCAGCAGCCCTGGACTAGCGGGGGCCGGGGGGACCCAGTACTTC
15,TRBJ1-5,TRBV18,.,.,CASSPGRERYQPQHF,TGTGCCAGCTCACCCGGCAGGGAAAGGTATCAGCCCCAGCATTTT
16,TRBJ2-1,TRBV3-1,TRBD2,.,CASSLWGSGGYNEQFF,TGTGCCAGCAGCCTTTGGGGGAGCGGGGGATACAATGAGCAGTTCTTC
17,TRBJ2-5,TRBV7-9,TRBD2,few,CASSFGGGTSGVETQYF,TGTGCCAGCAGCTTCGGCGGAGGGACTAGCGGGGTTGAGACCCAGTACTTC
19,TRBJ1-2,TRBV28,TRBD1,.,CASRLTTRTGGRANYGYTF,TGTGCCAGCAGACTTACCACCCGGACAGGGGGCAGGGCTAACTATGGCTACACCTTC
14,TRBJ1-1,TRBV5-1,TRBD1,many,CASSLTGVDTEAFF,TGCGCCAGCAGCCTTACAGGGGTGGACACTGAAGCTTTCTTT
15,TRBJ1-3,TRBV5-1,.,.,CASSFSGLEGNTIYF,TGCGCCAGCAGCTTTTCGGGGCTGGAAGGAAACACCATATATTTT
11,TRBJ2-7,TRBV12-3/TRBV12-4,TRBD2,few,CASSTTSLQYF,TGTGCCAGCAGCACGACTAGCCTCCAGTACTTC
15,TRBJ2-2,TRBV11-3,.,many,CASSFGTTNTGELFF,TGTGCCAGCAGCTTCGGGACAACGAACACCGGGGAGCTGTTTTTT
15,TRBJ2-5,TRBV10-3,.,few,CAISESTNGGETQYF,TGTGCCATCAGTGAGTCGACTAATGGGGGAGAGACCCAGTACTTC
13,TRBJ1-1,TRBV3-1,.,few,CASSQDSVRGAFF,TGTGCCAGCAGCCAAGACAGCGTTAGGGGAGCTTTCTTT
16,TRBJ1-1,TRBV3-1,.,many,CASSQGFLQPNTEAFF,TGTGCCAGCAGCCAAGGATTCTTACAGCCGAACACTGAAGCTTTCTTT
12,TRBJ2-5,TRBV20-1,.,.,CSASTGQETQYF,TGCAGTGCTAGTACAGGGCAAGAGACCCAGTACTTC
14,TRBJ2-2,TRBV29-1,.,few,CSVGRDRNTGELFF,TGCAGCGTCGGACGGGACCGTAATACCGGGGAGCTGTTTTTT
15,TRBJ1-2,TRBV4-2,.,few,CASSQPITGNYGYTF,TGTGCCAGCAGCCAACCCATCACAGGGAACTATGGCTACACCTTC
16,TRBJ2-1,TRBV10-3,TRBD2,many,CAISGVGGSSYNEQFF,TGTGCCATCAGTGGTGTCGGCGGGAGCTCCTACAATGAGCAGTTCTTC
14,TRBJ2-3,TRBV4-3,.,few,CASSQSLGADTQYF,TGCGCCAGCAGCCAAAGCCTAGGGGCAGATACGCAGTATTTT
14,TRBJ1-5,TRBV20-1,.,many,CSGGGQDSNQPQHF,TGCAGCGGGGGGGGTCAGGATAGCAATCAGCCCCAGCATTTT
15,TRBJ2-2,TRBV6-6,.,few,CASSYSSWHTGELFF,TGTGCCAGCAGTTACTCGTCCTGGCACACCGGGGAGCTGTTTTTT
16,TRBJ2-3,TRBV11-3,.,.,CASSSVGGELTDTQYF,TGTGCCAGCAGCTCAGTCGGGGGAGAGCTCACAGATACGCAGTATTTT
16,TRBJ2-1,TRBV5-1,TRBD1,.,CASSPGGQGGLNEQFF,TGCGCCAGCAGCCCTGGGGGACAGGGGGGCCTCAATGAGCAGTTCTTC
17,TRBJ2-2,TRBV4-2,.,few,CASSQDRPSSNTGELFF,TGTGCCAGCAGCCAAGATCGGCCTAGCTCGAACACCGGGGAGCTGTTTTTT
13,TRBJ2-1,TRBV27,.,many,CASSLSRPTAQFF,TGTGCCAGCAGTTTATCTAGGCCTACGGCGCAGTTCTTC
13,TRBJ2-3,TRBV12-3/TRBV12-4,.,few,CASSLGDGDTQYF,TGTGCCAGCAGTTTAGGTGATGGGGATACGCAGTATTTT
13,TRBJ2-3,TRBV24-1,TRBD1,.,CATRGQGEDTQYF,TGTGCCACCAGGGGACAGGGTGAAGATACGCAGTATTTT
15,TRBJ2-5,TRBV7-2,.,few,CASRFAAAGGETQYF,TGTGCCAGCAGGTTTGCTGCGGCAGGGGGGGAGACCCAGTACTTC